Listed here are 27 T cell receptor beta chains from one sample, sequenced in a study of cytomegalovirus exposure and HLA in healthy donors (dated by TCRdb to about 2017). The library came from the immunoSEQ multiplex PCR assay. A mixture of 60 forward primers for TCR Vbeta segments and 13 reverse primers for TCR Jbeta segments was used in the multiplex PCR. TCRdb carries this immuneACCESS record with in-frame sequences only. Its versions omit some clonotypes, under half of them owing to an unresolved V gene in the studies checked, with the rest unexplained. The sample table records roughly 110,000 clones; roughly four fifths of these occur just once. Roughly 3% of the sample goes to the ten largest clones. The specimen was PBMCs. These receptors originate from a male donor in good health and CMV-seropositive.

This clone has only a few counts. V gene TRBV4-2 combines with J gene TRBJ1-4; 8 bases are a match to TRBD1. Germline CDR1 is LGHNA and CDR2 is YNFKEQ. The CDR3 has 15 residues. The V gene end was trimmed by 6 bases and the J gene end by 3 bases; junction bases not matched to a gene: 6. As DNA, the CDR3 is TGTGCCAGCAGGAGGCAGGGGGCGGCTAATGAAAAACTGTTTTTT. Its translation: CASRRQGAANEKLFF.

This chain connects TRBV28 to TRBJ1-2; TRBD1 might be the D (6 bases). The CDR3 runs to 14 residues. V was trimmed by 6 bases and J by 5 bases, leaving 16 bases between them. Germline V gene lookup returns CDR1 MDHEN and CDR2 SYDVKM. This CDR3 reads CASRGTGIGYGYTF. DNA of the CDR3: TGTGCCAGCAGGGGAACAGGGATTGGTTATGGCTACACCTTC.

CDR3 amino acids: CASSPQGTDTQYF. The DNA of the CDR3 is TGTGCCAGCAGTCCCCAGGGGACAGATACGCAGTATTTT. The chain uses TRBV6-5 and TRBJ2-3, with a weak D call TRBD1 (6 bases). CDR3 length: 13 amino acids. Germline V gene data show CDR1 as MNHEY and CDR2 as SVGAGI. V was pared by 5 bases and J by 3 bases, with 9 bases between.

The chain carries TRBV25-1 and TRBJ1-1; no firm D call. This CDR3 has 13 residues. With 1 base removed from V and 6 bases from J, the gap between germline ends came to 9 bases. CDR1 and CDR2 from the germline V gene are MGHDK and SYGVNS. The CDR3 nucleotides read TGTGCCAGCAGTGAATTAAACACCCCTGAAGCTTTCTTT. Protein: CASSELNTPEAFF. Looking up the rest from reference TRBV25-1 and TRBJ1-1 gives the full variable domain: EADIYQTPRYLVIGTGKKITLECSQTMGHDKMYWYQQDPGMELHLIHYSYGVNSTEKGDLSSESTVSRIRTEHFPLTLESARPSHTSQYLCASSELNTPEAFFGQGTRLTVV.

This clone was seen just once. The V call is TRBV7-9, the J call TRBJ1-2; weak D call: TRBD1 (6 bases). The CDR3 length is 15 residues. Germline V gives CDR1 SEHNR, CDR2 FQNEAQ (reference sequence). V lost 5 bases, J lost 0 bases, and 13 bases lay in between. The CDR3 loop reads CASSPWTAANYGYTF. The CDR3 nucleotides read TGTGCCAGCAGCCCTTGGACAGCAGCTAACTATGGCTACACCTTC.

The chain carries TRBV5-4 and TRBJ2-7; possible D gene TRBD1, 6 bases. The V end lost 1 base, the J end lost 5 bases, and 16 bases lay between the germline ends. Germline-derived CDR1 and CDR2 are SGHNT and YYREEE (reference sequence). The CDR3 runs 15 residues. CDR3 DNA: TGTGCCAGCAGCTTGAGCAACAGGGTCGGCCACGAGCAGTACTTC. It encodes CASSLSNRVGHEQYF.

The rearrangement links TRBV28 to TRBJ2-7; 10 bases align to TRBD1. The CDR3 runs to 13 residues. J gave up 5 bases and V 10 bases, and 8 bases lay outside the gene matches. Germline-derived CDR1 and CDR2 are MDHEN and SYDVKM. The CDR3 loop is CANSGQGSNEQYF. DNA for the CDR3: TGTGCCAACTCGGGACAGGGGAGTAACGAGCAGTACTTC.

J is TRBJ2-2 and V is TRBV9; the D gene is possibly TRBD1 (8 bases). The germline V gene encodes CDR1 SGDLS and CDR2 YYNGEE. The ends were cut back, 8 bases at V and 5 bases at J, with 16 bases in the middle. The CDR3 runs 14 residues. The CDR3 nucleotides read TGTGCCAGTACAGGGGGGGTTCGGACCGGGGAGCTGTTTTTT. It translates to CASTGGVRTGELFF.

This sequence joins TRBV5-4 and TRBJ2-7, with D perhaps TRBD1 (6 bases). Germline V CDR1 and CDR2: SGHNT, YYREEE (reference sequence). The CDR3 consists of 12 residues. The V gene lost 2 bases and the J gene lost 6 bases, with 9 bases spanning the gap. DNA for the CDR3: TGTGCCAGCAGCTTTACAGGGTCCGAGCAGTACTTC. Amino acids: CASSFTGSEQYF.

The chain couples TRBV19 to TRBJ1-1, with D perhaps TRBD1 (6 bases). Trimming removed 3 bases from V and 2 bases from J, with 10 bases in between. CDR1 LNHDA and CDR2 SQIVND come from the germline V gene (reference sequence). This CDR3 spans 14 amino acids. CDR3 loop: CASSIQGGNTEAFF. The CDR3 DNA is TGTGCCAGTAGTATCCAAGGGGGAAACACTGAAGCTTTCTTT.

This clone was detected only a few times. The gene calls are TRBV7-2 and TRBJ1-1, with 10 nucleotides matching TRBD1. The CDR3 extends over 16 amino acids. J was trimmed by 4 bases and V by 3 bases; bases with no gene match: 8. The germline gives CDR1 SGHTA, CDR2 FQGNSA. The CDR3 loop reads CASSFTLDRGLTEAFF. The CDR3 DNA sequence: TGTGCCAGCAGCTTCACGCTAGACAGGGGGCTCACTGAAGCTTTCTTT.

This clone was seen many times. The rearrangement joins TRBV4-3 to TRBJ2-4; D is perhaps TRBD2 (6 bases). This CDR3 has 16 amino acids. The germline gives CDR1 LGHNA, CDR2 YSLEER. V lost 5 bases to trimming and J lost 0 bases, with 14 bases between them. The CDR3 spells CASSATAGQAKNIQYF. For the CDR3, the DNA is TGCGCCAGCAGCGCCACGGCGGGGCAAGCCAAAAACATTCAGTACTTC.

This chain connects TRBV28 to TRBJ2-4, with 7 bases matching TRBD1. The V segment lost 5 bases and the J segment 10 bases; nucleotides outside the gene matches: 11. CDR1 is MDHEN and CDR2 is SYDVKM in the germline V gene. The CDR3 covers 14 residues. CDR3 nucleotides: TGTGCCAGCAGTCCTTGGACAGGAGTGGGAATTCAGTACTTC. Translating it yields CASSPWTGVGIQYF. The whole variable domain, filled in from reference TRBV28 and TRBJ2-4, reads DVKVTQSSRYLVKRTGEKVFLECVQDMDHENMFWYRQDPGLGLRLIYFSYDVKMKEKGDIPEGYSVSREKKERFSLILESASTNQTSMYLCASSPWTGVGIQYFGAGTRLSVL.

CDR3 region: CASSVTALQGGETQYF. The CDR3 DNA reads as TGTGCCAGCAGCGTAACCGCGCTTCAGGGAGGGGAGACCCAGTACTTC. The J gene is TRBJ2-5, the V gene TRBV9; 7 nucleotides align to TRBD2. Germline V gene sequence: CDR1 SGDLS, CDR2 YYNGEE. After removal of 1 base from V and 5 bases from J, the junction contained 11 bases not matched to a gene. The CDR3 contains 16 residues.

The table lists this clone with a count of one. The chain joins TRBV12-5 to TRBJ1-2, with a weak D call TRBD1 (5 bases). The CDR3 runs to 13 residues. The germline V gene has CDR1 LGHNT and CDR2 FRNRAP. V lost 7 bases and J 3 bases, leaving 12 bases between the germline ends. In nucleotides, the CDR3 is TGTGCTAGTGCCTCGGGGGGGGACTATGGCTACACCTTC. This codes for CASASGGDYGYTF.

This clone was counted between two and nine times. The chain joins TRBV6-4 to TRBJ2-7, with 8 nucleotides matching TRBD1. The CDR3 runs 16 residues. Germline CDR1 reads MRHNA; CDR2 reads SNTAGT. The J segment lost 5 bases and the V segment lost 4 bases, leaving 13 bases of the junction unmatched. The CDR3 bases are TGTGCCAGCAGTGGCACAACAGGGGGAGAATGCAACGAGCAGTACTTC. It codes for CASSGTTGGECNEQYF.

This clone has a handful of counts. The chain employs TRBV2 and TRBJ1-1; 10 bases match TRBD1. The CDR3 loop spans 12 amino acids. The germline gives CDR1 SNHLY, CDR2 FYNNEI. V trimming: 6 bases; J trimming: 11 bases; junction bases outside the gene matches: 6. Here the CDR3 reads CASRGTGDGAFF. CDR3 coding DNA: TGTGCCAGCAGGGGGACAGGGGATGGGGCTTTCTTT.

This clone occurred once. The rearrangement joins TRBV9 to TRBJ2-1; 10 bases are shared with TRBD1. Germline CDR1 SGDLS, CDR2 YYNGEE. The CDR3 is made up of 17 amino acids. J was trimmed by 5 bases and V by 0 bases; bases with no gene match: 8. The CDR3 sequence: CASSVEALGTGDNEQFF. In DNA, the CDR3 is TGTGCCAGCAGCGTAGAAGCCTTGGGGACAGGGGACAATGAGCAGTTCTTC.

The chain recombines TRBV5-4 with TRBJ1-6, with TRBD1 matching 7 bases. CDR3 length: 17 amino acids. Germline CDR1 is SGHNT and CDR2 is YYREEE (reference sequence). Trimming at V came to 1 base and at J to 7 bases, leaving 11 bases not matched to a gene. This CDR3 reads CASSLFLSRGQNSPLHF. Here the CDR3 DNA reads TGTGCCAGCAGCTTGTTTCTGTCGCGGGGACAGAATTCACCCCTCCACTTT. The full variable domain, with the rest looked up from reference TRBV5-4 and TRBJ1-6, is ETGVTQSPTHLIKTRGQQVTLRCSSQSGHNTVSWYQQALGQGPQFIFQYYREEENGRGNFPPRFSGLQFPNYSSELNVNALELDDSALYLCASSLFLSRGQNSPLHFGNGTRLTVT.

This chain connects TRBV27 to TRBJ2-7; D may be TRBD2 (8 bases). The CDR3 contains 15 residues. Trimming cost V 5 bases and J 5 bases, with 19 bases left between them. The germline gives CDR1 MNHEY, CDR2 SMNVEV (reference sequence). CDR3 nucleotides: TGTGCCAGCAGTCCACGGGGGGGACAGACTAACGAGCAGTACTTC. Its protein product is CASSPRGGQTNEQYF.

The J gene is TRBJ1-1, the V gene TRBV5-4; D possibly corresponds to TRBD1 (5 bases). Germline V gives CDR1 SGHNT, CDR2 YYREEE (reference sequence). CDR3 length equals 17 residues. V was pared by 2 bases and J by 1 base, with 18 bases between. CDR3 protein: CASSLGREYGANTEAFF. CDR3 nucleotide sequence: TGTGCCAGCAGCTTAGGGAGGGAGTACGGGGCGAACACTGAAGCTTTCTTT.

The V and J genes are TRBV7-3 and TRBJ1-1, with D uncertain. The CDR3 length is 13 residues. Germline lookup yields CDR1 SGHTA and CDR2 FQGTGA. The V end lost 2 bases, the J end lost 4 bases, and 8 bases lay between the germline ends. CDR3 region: CASSLGPLTEAFF. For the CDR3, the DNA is TGTGCCAGCAGCTTAGGCCCCCTCACTGAAGCTTTCTTT. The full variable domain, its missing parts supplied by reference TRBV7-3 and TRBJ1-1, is GAGVSQTPSNKVTEKGKYVELRCDPISGHTALYWYRQSLGQGPEFLIYFQGTGAADDSGLPNDRFFAVRPEGSVSTLKIQRTERGDSAVYLCASSLGPLTEAFFGQGTRLTVV.

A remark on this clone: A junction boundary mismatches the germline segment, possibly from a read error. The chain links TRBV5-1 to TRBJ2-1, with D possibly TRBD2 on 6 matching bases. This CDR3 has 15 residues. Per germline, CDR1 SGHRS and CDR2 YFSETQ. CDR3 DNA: TGCGCCAGCAGCTTGACGGGGGAATCCTCCAATGAGCAGTTCTTC. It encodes CASSLTGESSNEQFF.

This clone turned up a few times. CDR3 amino acids: CASSPPTGYSDYGYTF. Written as DNA, the CDR3 is TGTGCCAGCAGCCCGCCCACAGGGTATAGTGACTATGGCTACACCTTC. This chain uses TRBV28 with TRBJ1-2; weak D call: TRBD1 (6 bases). V was pared by 6 bases and J by 3 bases, with 20 bases between. CDR3 length equals 16 residues. Germline CDR1 reads MDHEN; CDR2 reads SYDVKM.

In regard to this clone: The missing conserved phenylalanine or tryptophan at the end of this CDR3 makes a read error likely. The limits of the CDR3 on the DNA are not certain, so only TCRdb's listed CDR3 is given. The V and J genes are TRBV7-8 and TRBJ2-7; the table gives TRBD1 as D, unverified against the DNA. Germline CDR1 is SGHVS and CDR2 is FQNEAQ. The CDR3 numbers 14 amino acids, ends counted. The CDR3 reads CASTLLEVGQELDI.

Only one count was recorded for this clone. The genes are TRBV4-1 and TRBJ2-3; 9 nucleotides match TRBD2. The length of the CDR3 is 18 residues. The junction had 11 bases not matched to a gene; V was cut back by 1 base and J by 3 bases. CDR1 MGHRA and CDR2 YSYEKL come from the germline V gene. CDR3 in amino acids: CASSQGARGGRRTDTQYF. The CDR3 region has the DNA TGCGCCAGCAGCCAAGGGGCGCGGGGGGGCCGGAGGACAGATACGCAGTATTTT.

The CDR3 reads CASSVEGIVTDTQYF. The CDR3 DNA is TGTGCCAGCAGCGTAGAGGGGATAGTCACAGATACGCAGTATTTT. This chain joins TRBV9 and TRBJ2-3; D perhaps matches TRBD1 (5 bases). The ends were cut back, 0 bases at V and 2 bases at J, with 10 bases in the middle. Germline CDR1 reads SGDLS; CDR2 reads YYNGEE. The CDR3 is 15 residues long. Using reference TRBV9 and TRBJ2-3 for the parts outside the CDR3, the full variable domain is DSGVTQTPKHLITATGQRVTLRCSPRSGDLSVYWYQQSLDQGLQFLIQYYNGEERAKGNILERFSAQQFPDLHSELNLSSLELGDSALYFCASSVEGIVTDTQYFGPGTRLTVL.